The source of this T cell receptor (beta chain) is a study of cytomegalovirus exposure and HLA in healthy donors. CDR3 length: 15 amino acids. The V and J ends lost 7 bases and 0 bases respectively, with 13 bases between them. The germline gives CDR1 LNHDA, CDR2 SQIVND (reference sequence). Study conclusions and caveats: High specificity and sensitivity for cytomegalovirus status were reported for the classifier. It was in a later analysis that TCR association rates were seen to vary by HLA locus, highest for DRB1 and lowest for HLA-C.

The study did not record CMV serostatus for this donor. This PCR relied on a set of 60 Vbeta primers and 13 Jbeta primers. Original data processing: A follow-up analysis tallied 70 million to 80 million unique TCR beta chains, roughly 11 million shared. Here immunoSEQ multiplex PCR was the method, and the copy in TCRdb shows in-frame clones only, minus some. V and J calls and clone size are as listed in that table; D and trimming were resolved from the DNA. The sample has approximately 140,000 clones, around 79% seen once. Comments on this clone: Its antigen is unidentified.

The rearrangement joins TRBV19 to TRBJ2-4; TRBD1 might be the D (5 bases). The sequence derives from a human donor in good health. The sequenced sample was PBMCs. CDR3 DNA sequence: TGTGCCAGTAACTCCATAACAGGAGCCAAAAACATTCAGTACTTC. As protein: CASNSITGAKNIQYF.